This TCR beta chain came from a study of beta chain features in type 1 diabetes. Comment on this clone: As yet, its antigen is unknown.

The germline gives CDR1 ENHRY, CDR2 SYGVKD. The CDR3 totals 13 residues. V was clipped by 10 bases and J by 7 bases; unmatched bases: 6. Reverse transcribing all isolated RNA meant expressed TCRB transcripts were sequenced. The protocol was immunoSEQ multiplex PCR, while the TCRdb copy is restricted to in-frame clones and leaves out a portion. The sample shows about 400,000 clones, about 12% of them seen only once. Findings and limits, study-wide: Cells expressing TCR highly could be over-represented by cDNA sequencing. All four CD4+ subsets from Type 1 diabetes patients carried moderately but significantly shorter TCRB CDR3s. The study found that naive, central memory and Treg TCRB repertoires appeared more similar in patients than in healthy donors.

The chain employs TRBV10-3 and TRBJ2-1; 11 nucleotides line up with TRBD1. Sample: naive CD4+ T cells from blood. This clonotype originated in a man aged 18 to 35 in good health. The CDR3 coding sequence is TGTGCCACAGTAGGACAGGGGGCGAATGAGCAGTTCTTC. Translating it yields CATVGQGANEQFF.